These 5 T cell receptor beta chains were sequenced from one sample in a study of STAT5B mutations in CD4+ large granular lymphocyte leukemia. The assay was immunoSEQ multiplex PCR, and TCRdb's table has in-frame clones only and misses some. The top ten hold around 2.5% of the sample, which has 35,000 or so clones, 69% seen once. Sequenced sample: CD4+ T cells from blood buffy coats. The receptors were gathered from a human donor in good health.

The chain combines TRBV7-2 with TRBJ1-6; 7 bases are shared with TRBD1. V lost 1 base and J lost 10; bases outside the gene matches: 4. The CDR3 runs to 14 residues. Per germline, CDR1 SGHTA and CDR2 FQGNSA. CDR3 DNA: TGTGCCAGCAGCTTAGGGGACAGACAATCACCCCTCCACTTT. Its protein product is CASSLGDRQSPLHF. Combining the CDR3 with reference TRBV7-2 and TRBJ1-6 gives the whole variable domain GAGVSQSPSNKVTEKGKDVELRCDPISGHTALYWYRQSLGQGLEFLIYFQGNSAPDKSGLPSDRFSAERTGGSVSTLTIQRTQQEDSAVYLCASSLGDRQSPLHFGNGTRLTVT.

The chain combines TRBV7-2 with TRBJ1-4, with D unresolved. V was cut by 4 bases and J by 6 bases, with 9 bases left in between. Germline V gene sequence: CDR1 SGHTA, CDR2 FQGNSA. This CDR3 has 13 residues. CDR3 residues: CASSSYIDEKLFF. The CDR3 DNA follows: TGTGCCAGCAGCTCGTACATCGATGAAAAACTGTTTTTT. Full variable domain (outside the CDR3, taken from reference TRBV7-2 and TRBJ1-4): GAGVSQSPSNKVTEKGKDVELRCDPISGHTALYWYRQSLGQGLEFLIYFQGNSAPDKSGLPSDRFSAERTGGSVSTLTIQRTQQEDSAVYLCASSSYIDEKLFFGSGTQLSVL.

The gene calls are TRBV30 and TRBJ2-1, with D unresolved. There are 10 residues in the CDR3. V lost 3 bases and J 8 bases, leaving 5 bases between the germline ends. CDR1 is GTSNPN and CDR2 is SVGIG in the germline V gene (reference sequence). CDR3 bases: TGTGCCTGGAGCGGCGATGAGCAGTTCTTC. Translated: CAWSGDEQFF.

This clone came up a few times. The chain uses TRBV6-5 and TRBJ2-2; D is unclear. The V and J ends lost 4 bases and 8 bases respectively, with 14 bases between them. CDR3 length equals 14 residues. CDR1 and CDR2 (germline): MNHEY, SVGAGI. The CDR3 DNA follows: TGTGCCAGCAGTTTAGGCAGGCGATTAGGGGAGCTGTTTTTT. Translating gives CASSLGRRLGELFF.

CDR3 coding DNA: TGTGCCAGCAGCTTGGTGTGGGGAGTGAACACCGGGGAGCTGTTTTTT. The encoded protein is CASSLVWGVNTGELFF. V and J are TRBV5-6 and TRBJ2-2; a weak D match, TRBD2 (5 bases). Germline V gene data show CDR1 as SGHDT and CDR2 as YYEEEE. Trimming removed 0 bases at V and 1 base at J, with 10 bases between. The CDR3 spans 16 residues. The whole variable domain, filled in from reference TRBV5-6 and TRBJ2-2, reads DAGVTQSPTHLIKTRGQQVTLRCSPKSGHDTVSWYQQALGQGPQFIFQYYEEEERQRGNFPDRFSGHQFPNYSSELNVNALLLGDSALYLCASSLVWGVNTGELFFGEGSRLTVL.